The 21 T cell receptor beta chains in this list originate from one sample, sequenced in a study of blood T cell repertoires in COVID-19. Method: immunoSEQ multiplex PCR; TCRdb's copy keeps in-frame clones and lacks some. The table lists almost 250,000 clones, 70% to 90% of them singletons. Material for sequencing was PBMCs or T cells enriched from blood (not recorded which). The receptors were sampled from a woman aged 50 to 65 with acute COVID-19.

The CDR3 sequence: CASSASGGVNTGELFF. The CDR3 DNA reads as TGTGCCAGCAGCGCTAGCGGGGGGGTGAACACCGGGGAGCTGTTTTTT. The chain uses TRBV9 and TRBJ2-2, with TRBD2 matching over 12 bases. This CDR3 has 16 amino acids. Germline loops: CDR1 SGDLS, CDR2 YYNGEE. V lost 3 bases, J lost 1 base, and 1 base stayed unmatched.

The rearrangement uses TRBV14 and TRBJ2-5; 7 nucleotides line up with TRBD2. Germline V gene sequence: CDR1 SGHDN, CDR2 FVKESK. CDR3 length equals 16 residues. V gave up 1 base and J gave up 3 bases; unmatched junction bases: 8. CDR3 nucleotides: TGTGCCAGCAGCCAAGTGGAGCGGGGAGCCGAAGAGACCCAGTACTTC. The encoded protein is CASSQVERGAEETQYF.

The rearrangement links TRBV3-1 (or the pseudogene TRBV3-2) to TRBJ1-4; 8 bases align to TRBD1. Germline-derived CDR1 and CDR2 are LGHDT and YNNKEL (reference sequence). V shed 5 bases and J 12 bases; nucleotides not matched to a gene: 14. The CDR3 runs 15 residues. The DNA for the CDR3 is TGTGCCAGCAGCGTGGGACAGGCCAAGAATGTGGAACTGTTTTTT. It specifies CASSVGQAKNVELFF.

This rearrangement joins TRBV5-4 to TRBJ1-2, with a possible D match to TRBD1 (6 bases). The length of the CDR3 is 13 residues. Germline V gives CDR1 SGHNT, CDR2 YYREEE (reference sequence). V was pared by 5 bases and J by 3 bases, with 11 bases between. The CDR3 is CASRSQGYYGYTF. For the CDR3, the DNA is TGTGCCAGCAGGTCACAGGGTTACTATGGCTACACCTTC.

The chain combines TRBV29-1 with TRBJ1-6, with 10 bases fitting TRBD1. After removal of 5 bases from V and 6 bases from J, the junction contained 1 base not matched to a gene. The CDR3 contains 13 residues. CDR1 is SQVTM and CDR2 is ANQGSEA in the germline V gene. The DNA of the CDR3 is TGCAGCGTTCGGGACAGGGGTAATTCACCCCTCCACTTT. Protein product: CSVRDRGNSPLHF.

CDR3: CASSILEAPRYGYTF. CDR3 DNA sequence: TGTGCCAGTAGTATTTTAGAGGCTCCGAGATATGGCTACACCTTC. This sequence joins TRBV19 and TRBJ1-2, with unresolved D. Germline V gene sequence: CDR1 LNHDA, CDR2 SQIVND (reference sequence). This CDR3 region has 15 residues. Trimming removed 3 bases from V and 5 bases from J, with 16 bases in between.

This clone was observed a few times. Additional DNA sequences in this sample encode the identical CDR3. The chain links TRBV27 to TRBJ1-2; 7 bases are shared with TRBD1. Germline values: CDR1 MNHEY, CDR2 SMNVEV (reference sequence). This CDR3 is 13 amino acids long. With V trimmed by 5 bases and J by 2 bases, 2 bases remained unmatched. The DNA of the CDR3 is TGTGCCAGCAGTCTGGGACAGAACTATGGCTACACCTTC. This gives the protein CASSLGQNYGYTF.

This clone was seen just once. This rearrangement joins TRBV6-2 or TRBV6-3 to TRBJ2-1; 7 nucleotides line up with TRBD1. Trimming cost V 3 bases and J 4 bases; bases outside gene matches: 6. CDR1 is MNHEY and CDR2 is SVGEGT in the germline V gene. The CDR3 covers 15 residues. This CDR3 reads CASSYSPGQYNEQFF. The CDR3 nucleotides read TGTGCCAGCAGTTATTCTCCGGGACAGTACAATGAGCAGTTCTTC.

This clone was seen just once. The chain carries TRBV25-1 and TRBJ1-2, with D tentatively TRBD1 (6 bases). CDR1 is MGHDK, CDR2 SYGVNS, per germline. The CDR3 loop spans 15 amino acids. The V end was cut by 5 bases, the J end by 4 bases, with 17 bases between. As DNA, the CDR3 is TGTGCCAGCAGTAAGACAGGACTTCTATCCTATGGCTACACCTTC. It yields the protein CASSKTGLLSYGYTF.

The chain uses TRBV30 and TRBJ2-3, with 10 bases fitting TRBD1. The germline V gene has CDR1 GTSNPN and CDR2 SVGIG (reference sequence). The V and J ends lost 3 bases and 3 bases, in that order; junction bases with no gene match: 9. CDR3 length: 16 residues. The CDR3 nucleotides read TGTGCCTGGAGGGAAGAGACAGGGGGCGCAACAGATACGCAGTATTTT. This encodes CAWREETGGATDTQYF.

The chain uses TRBV3-1 (or the pseudogene TRBV3-2) and TRBJ2-3; 13 positions agree with TRBD2. Germline V gives CDR1 LGHDT, CDR2 YNNKEL (reference sequence). The CDR3 runs 16 residues. J lost 4 bases, V lost 3 bases, and 4 bases had no gene match. In DNA, the CDR3 is TGTGCCAGCAGCCATTGGACTAGCGGGGGAGCAGATACGCAGTATTTT. It yields the protein CASSHWTSGGADTQYF.

The V call is TRBV11-2, the J call TRBJ2-7, with a weak D call TRBD2 (6 bases). The CDR3 loop spans 14 amino acids. Germline CDR1 SGHAT, CDR2 FQNNGV. V dropped 1 base and J dropped 4 bases, with 11 bases sitting between them. For the CDR3, the DNA is TGTGCCAGCAGCTTAGTTCGGGCGGGATACGAGCAGTACTTC. Translating it yields CASSLVRAGYEQYF.

The chain joins TRBV11-2 to TRBJ1-2, with D perhaps TRBD1 (5 bases). The CDR3 is 13 residues long. Per the germline V gene, CDR1 is SGHAT and CDR2 is FQNNGV. Trimming shortened V by 1 base and J by 7 bases, and 10 bases separated the two germline ends. In DNA, the CDR3 is TGTGCCAGCAGCTTAGTGCAGGGTTCTGGCTACACCTTC. Encoded protein: CASSLVQGSGYTF.

The chain uses TRBV5-1 and TRBJ2-1, with TRBD1 matching over 9 bases. This CDR3 comprises 16 residues. The ends lost 1 base at V and 5 bases at J; junction bases unmatched: 7. CDR1 and CDR2 from the germline V gene are SGHRS and YFSETQ. The CDR3 DNA sequence: TGCGCCAGCAGCTTGCAGACAGGGGGTTCCAACAATGAGCAGTTCTTC. Translating it yields CASSLQTGGSNNEQFF. Combining the CDR3 with reference TRBV5-1 and TRBJ2-1 gives the whole variable domain KAGVTQTPRYLIKTRGQQVTLSCSPISGHRSVSWYQQTPGQGLQFLFEYFSETQRNKGNFPGRFSGRQFSNSRSEMNVSTLELGDSALYLCASSLQTGGSNNEQFFGPGTRLTVL.

V usage is TRBV6-6 and J usage is TRBJ2-7; 11 bases are shared with TRBD2. J gave up 5 bases and V 2 bases, and 5 bases lay outside the gene matches. Germline lookup yields CDR1 MNHNY and CDR2 SVGAGI (reference sequence). The CDR3 spans 15 residues. In nucleotides, the CDR3 is TGTGCCAGCAGTTACCCACTAGCGGGGGAAGACGAGCAGTACTTC. Protein product: CASSYPLAGEDEQYF.

The rearrangement joins TRBV29-1 to TRBJ2-7; 10 nucleotides agree with TRBD1. J lost 3 bases, V lost 4 bases, and 6 bases had no gene match. The CDR3 extends over 14 amino acids. CDR1 is SQVTM and CDR2 is ANQGSEA in the germline V gene. DNA for the CDR3: TGCAGCGTTGCGTTGGACAGGGGGGACTACGAGCAGTACTTC. Its protein product is CSVALDRGDYEQYF.

This clone was detected once. The J gene is TRBJ2-7, the V gene TRBV3-1 (or the pseudogene TRBV3-2); 7 positions match TRBD1. Germline loops: CDR1 LGHDT, CDR2 YNNKEL (reference sequence). The CDR3 is 13 residues long. The V gene end was trimmed by 5 bases and the J gene end by 7 bases; junction bases not matched to a gene: 8. The chain's CDR3 is CASSSRGKSEQYF. The CDR3 DNA sequence: TGTGCCAGCAGCTCCAGGGGGAAGAGTGAGCAGTACTTC.

The chain's CDR3 is CASSSPRDSRYYGYTF. The CDR3 DNA reads as TGTGCCAGTAGTTCTCCCCGGGACAGCCGCTACTATGGCTACACCTTC. J is TRBJ1-2 and V is TRBV19, with TRBD1 matching 7 bases. The trim removed 5 bases at V and 3 bases at J, leaving 12 bases unmatched. This CDR3 has 16 residues. CDR1 is LNHDA, CDR2 SQIVND, per germline (reference sequence).

The gene calls are TRBV29-1 and TRBJ2-7; a possible D gene is TRBD1 (6 bases). The CDR3 totals 13 residues. Germline values: CDR1 SQVTM, CDR2 ANQGSEA. V was trimmed by 4 bases and J by 3 bases, leaving 13 bases between them. CDR3 bases: TGCAGCGTTGTAAGTCAGGGGCTCTACGAGCAGTACTTC. Protein: CSVVSQGLYEQYF.

The V call is TRBV4-3, the J call TRBJ1-2; weak D call: TRBD1 (6 bases). V was pared by 5 bases and J by 5 bases, with 12 bases between. This CDR3 comprises 13 residues. The germline CDR1 and CDR2 sequences are LGHNA and YSLEER. As DNA, the CDR3 is TGCGCCAGCAGCTGGGGGCAGGGGTATGGCTACACCTTC. Translating it yields CASSWGQGYGYTF.

This chain connects TRBV7-2 to TRBJ1-2; 12 bases fit TRBD1. The CDR3 is 14 residues long. V gave up 6 bases and J gave up 8 bases; unmatched junction bases: 7. Germline V CDR1 and CDR2: SGHTA, FQGNSA. DNA for the CDR3: TGTGCCAGCAGTAAGCCGGGACAGGGGGCCGGCTACACCTTC. Residues: CASSKPGQGAGYTF.